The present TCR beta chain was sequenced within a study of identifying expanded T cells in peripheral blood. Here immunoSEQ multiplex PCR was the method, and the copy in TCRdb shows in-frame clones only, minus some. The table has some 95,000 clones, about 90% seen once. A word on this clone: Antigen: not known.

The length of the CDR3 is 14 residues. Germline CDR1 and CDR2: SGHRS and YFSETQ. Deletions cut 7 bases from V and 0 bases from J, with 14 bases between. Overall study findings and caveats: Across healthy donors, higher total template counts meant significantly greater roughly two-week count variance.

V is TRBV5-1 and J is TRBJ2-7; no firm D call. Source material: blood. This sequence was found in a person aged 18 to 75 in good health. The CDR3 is CASSYGSNSYEQYF. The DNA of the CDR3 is TGCGCCAGCTCTTACGGGTCCAACTCCTACGAGCAGTACTTC.